This TCR beta chain appears in the sequencing data of a study of cytomegalovirus exposure and HLA in healthy donors. The study's findings and limits: Researchers catalogued about 160 TCR beta chains as cytomegalovirus-associated. Highest at DRB1 and lowest at HLA-C, TCR association rates differed among HLA loci in a later analysis. Later genetic work tied a missense DCLRE1C variant to beta-chain V and J trimming.

In regard to this clone: No antigen is known for it.

The PCR employed 60 Vbeta primers together with 13 Jbeta primers. TCRdb's copy holds only in-frame clones and misses some; the assay was immunoSEQ multiplex PCR. This listing includes around 210,000 clones. CDR1 is MDHEN, CDR2 SYDVKM, per germline. The CDR3 consists of 11 residues. Sequenced input: PBMCs. V gene TRBV28 combines with J gene TRBJ2-2; perhaps TRBD2 as D (5 bases). The TCR was taken from a woman aged 25 to 39 in good health and CMV-seropositive. CDR3 in DNA: TGTGGGACTGGTGACACCGGGGAGCTGTTTTTT. It yields the protein CGTGDTGELFF.